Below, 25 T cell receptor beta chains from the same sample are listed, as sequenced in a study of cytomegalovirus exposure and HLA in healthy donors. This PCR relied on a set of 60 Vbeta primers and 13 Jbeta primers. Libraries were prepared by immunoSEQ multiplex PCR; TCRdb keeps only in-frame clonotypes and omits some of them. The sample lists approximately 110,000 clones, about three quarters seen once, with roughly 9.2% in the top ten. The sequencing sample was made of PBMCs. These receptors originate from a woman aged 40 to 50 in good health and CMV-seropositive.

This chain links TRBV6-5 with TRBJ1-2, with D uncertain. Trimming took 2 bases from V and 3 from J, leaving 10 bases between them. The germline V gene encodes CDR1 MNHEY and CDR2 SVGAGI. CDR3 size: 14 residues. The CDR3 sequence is CASSYRPGYYGYTF. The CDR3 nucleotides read TGTGCCAGCAGTTACAGGCCAGGTTACTATGGCTACACCTTC.

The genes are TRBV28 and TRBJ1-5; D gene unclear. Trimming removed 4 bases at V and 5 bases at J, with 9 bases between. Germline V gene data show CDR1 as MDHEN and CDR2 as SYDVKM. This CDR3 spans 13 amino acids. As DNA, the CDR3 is TGTGCCAGCAGTTCGGGAAGTTATCAGCCCCAGCATTTT. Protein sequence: CASSSGSYQPQHF.

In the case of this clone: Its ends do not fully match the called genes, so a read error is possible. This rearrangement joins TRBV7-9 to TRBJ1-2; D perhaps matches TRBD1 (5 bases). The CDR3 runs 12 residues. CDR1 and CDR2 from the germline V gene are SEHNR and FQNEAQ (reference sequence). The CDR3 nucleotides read TGTTCCAGCAGCATCGACAGCTATGGCTACACCTTC. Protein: CSSSIDSYGYTF.

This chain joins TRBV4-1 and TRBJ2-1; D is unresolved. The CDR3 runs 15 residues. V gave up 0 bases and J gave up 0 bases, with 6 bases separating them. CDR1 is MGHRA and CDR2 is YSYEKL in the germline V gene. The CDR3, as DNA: TGCGCCAGCAGCCAAGATTCTAGCTCCTACAATGAGCAGTTCTTC. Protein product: CASSQDSSSYNEQFF.

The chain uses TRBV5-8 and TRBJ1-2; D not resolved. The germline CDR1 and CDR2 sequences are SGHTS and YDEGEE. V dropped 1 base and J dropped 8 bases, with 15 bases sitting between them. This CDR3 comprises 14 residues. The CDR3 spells CASSLRPTIMGYTF. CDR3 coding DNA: TGTGCCAGCAGCTTGCGACCGACAATTATGGGCTACACCTTC.

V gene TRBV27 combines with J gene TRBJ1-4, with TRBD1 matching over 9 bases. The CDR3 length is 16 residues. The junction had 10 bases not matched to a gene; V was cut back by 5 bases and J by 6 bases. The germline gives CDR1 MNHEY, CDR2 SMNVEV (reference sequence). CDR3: CASSRGTGRPYEKLFF. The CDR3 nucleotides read TGTGCCAGCAGTAGAGGGACAGGGCGGCCTTATGAAAAACTGTTTTTT.

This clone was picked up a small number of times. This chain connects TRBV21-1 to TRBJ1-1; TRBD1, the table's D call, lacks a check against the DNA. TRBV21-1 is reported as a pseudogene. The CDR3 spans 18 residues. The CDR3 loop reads CASSKGGQRTEMNTEAFF. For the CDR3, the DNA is TGTGCCAGCAGCAAAGGGGGACAGAGGACCGAAATGAACACTGAAGCTTTCTTT.

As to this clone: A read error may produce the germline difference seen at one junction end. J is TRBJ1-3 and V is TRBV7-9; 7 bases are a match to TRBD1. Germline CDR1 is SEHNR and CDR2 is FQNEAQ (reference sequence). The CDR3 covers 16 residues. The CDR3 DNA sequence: TGTTCCAGCAGGTCTGGACAGGCATTCTCTGGAAACACCATATATTTT. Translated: CSSRSGQAFSGNTIYF.

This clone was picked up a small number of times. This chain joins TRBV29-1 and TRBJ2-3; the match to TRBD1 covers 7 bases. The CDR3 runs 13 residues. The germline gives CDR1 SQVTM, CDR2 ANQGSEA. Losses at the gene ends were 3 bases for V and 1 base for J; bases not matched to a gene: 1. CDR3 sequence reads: CSVDGTGTDTQYF. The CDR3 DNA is TGCAGCGTTGACGGGACAGGCACAGATACGCAGTATTTT.

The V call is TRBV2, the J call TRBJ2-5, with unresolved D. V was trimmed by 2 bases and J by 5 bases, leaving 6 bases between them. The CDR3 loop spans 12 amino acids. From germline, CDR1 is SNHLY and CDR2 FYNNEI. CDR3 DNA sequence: TGTGCCAGCAGTGAATCCCCTGAGACCCAGTACTTC. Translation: CASSESPETQYF.

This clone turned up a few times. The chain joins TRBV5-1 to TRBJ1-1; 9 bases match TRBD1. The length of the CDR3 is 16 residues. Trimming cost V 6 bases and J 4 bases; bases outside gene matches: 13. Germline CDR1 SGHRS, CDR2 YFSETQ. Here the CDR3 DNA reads TGCGCCAGCAACGAATGGGGTTCGACAGGGGGCACTGAAGCTTTCTTT. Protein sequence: CASNEWGSTGGTEAFF.

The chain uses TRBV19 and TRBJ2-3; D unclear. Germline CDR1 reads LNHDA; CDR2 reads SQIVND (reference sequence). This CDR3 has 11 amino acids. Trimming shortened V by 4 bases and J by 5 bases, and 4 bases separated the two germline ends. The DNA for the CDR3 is TGTGCCAGTAGTACAGGAGATACGCAGTATTTT. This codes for CASSTGDTQYF.

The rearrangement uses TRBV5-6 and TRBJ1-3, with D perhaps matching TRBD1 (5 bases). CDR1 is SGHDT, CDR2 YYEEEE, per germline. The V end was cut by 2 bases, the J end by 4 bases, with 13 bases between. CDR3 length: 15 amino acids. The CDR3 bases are TGTGCCAGCAGCTTAAGGGGACTCTCGGGAAACACCATATATTTT. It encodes CASSLRGLSGNTIYF.

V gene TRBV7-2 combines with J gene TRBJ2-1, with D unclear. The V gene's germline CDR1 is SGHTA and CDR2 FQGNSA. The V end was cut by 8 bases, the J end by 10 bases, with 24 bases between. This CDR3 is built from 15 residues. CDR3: CASRIGYSPGEEQFF. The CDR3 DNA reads TGTGCCAGCCGCATAGGGTACTCGCCTGGTGAGGAGCAGTTCTTC.

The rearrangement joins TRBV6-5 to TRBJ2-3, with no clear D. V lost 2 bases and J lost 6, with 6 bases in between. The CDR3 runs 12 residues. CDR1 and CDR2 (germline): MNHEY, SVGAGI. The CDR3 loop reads CASSYHQDTQYF. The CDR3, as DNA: TGTGCCAGCAGTTACCACCAGGATACGCAGTATTTT.

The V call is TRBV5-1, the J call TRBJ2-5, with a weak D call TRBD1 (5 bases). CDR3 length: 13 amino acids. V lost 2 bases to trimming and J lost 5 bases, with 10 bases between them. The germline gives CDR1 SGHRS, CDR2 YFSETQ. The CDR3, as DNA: TGCGCCAGCAGCTTAGGGGTGGAGGAGACCCAGTACTTC. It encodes CASSLGVEETQYF.

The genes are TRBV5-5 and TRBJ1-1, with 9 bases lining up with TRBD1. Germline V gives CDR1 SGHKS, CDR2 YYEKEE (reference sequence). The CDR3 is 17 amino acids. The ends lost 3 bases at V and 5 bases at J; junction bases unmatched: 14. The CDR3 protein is CASSSLLGLQGATEAFF. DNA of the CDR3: TGTGCCAGCAGCTCTCTCTTGGGGCTACAGGGGGCGACTGAAGCTTTCTTT.

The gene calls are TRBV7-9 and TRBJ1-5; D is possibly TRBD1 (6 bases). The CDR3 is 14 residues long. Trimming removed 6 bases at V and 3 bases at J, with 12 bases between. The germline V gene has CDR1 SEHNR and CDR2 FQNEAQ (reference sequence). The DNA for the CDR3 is TGTGCCAGCAGTCCTAGACAGGCCAATCAGCCCCAGCATTTT. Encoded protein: CASSPRQANQPQHF.

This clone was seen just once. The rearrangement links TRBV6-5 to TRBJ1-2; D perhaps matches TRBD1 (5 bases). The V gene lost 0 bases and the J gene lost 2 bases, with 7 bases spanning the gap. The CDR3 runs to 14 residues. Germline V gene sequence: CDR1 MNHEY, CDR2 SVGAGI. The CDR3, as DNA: TGTGCCAGCAGTTACTCGGGACTCAACTATGGCTACACCTTC. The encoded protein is CASSYSGLNYGYTF.

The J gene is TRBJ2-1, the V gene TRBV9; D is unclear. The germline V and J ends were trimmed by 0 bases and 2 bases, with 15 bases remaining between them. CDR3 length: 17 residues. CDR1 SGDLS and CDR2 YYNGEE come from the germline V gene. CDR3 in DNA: TGTGCCAGCAGCGTAGAACGCGGTGCCCCCACCTACAATGAGCAGTTCTTC. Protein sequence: CASSVERGAPTYNEQFF.

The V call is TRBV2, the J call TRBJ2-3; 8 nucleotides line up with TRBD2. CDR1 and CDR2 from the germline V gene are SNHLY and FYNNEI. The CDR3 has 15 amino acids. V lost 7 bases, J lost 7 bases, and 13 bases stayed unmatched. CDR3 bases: TGTGCCAGCAAGAGTAGGCGGGAGGTGACGAATACGCAGTATTTT. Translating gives CASKSRREVTNTQYF.

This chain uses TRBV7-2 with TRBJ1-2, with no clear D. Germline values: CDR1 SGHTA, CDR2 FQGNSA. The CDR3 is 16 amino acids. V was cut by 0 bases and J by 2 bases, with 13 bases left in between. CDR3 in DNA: TGTGCCAGCAGCTTAGCGCTAGGTGATGGAAACTATGGCTACACCTTC. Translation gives CASSLALGDGNYGYTF. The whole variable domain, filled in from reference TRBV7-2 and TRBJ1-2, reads GAGVSQSPSNKVTEKGKDVELRCDPISGHTALYWYRQSLGQGLEFLIYFQGNSAPDKSGLPSDRFSAERTGGSVSTLTIQRTQQEDSAVYLCASSLALGDGNYGYTFGSGTRLTVV.

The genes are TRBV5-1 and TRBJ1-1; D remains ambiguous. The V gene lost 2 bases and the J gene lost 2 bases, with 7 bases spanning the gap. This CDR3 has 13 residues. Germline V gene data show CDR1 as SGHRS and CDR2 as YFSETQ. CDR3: CASSFPGNTEAFF. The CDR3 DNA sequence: TGCGCCAGCAGCTTCCCCGGTAACACTGAAGCTTTCTTT.

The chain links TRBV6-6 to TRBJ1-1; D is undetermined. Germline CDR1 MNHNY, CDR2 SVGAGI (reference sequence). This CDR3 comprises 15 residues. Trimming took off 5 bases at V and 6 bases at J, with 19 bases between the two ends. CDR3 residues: CASSTPIQTQAEAFF. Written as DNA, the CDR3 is TGTGCCAGCAGTACCCCCATACAGACCCAGGCTGAAGCTTTCTTT.

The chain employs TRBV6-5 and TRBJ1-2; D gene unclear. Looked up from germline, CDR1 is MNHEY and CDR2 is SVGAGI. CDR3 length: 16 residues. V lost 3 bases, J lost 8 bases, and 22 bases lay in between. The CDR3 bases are TGTGCCAGCAGTTATCAACCCGGCCCCGGCGGGTACGGCTACACCTTC. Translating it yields CASSYQPGPGGYGYTF.